The subject of this entry is one T cell receptor (beta chain). Its antigen is still unknown. The data were taken from a study of T cell responses to AZD1222 COVID-19 vaccine. Clones were read by immunoSEQ multiplex PCR, and TCRdb kept only the in-frame ones, dropping some. The table includes approximately 140,000 clones, around 92% detected once. Germline V gene lookup returns CDR1 MNHEY and CDR2 SVGAGI. The V end was cut by 2 bases, the J end by 0 bases, with 8 bases between. The CDR3 totals 15 residues. Notes on the study in general: Reports say nearly half of spike-specific TCRs go after unmutated variant regions.

Sample: peripheral blood, taken on day 0 of AZD1222 vaccination. The rearrangement uses TRBV6-5 and TRBJ1-3; no clear D gene. The source of this sequence is an adult in good health. DNA for the CDR3: TGTGCCAGCAGTTACAACGGGATCTCTGGAAACACCATATATTTT. The encoded protein is CASSYNGISGNTIYF.